Sequencing of this T cell receptor beta chain was carried out in a study of T cell responses to AZD1222 COVID-19 vaccine. Broader study findings: Donor demographics were predominantly white British with a female majority; clonal diversity may be underestimated. Distributed over spike, vaccine-associated CD4 TCRs predominated at 160-218 and 743-854.

Assay used: immunoSEQ multiplex PCR; TCRdb lists only in-frame clones, some missing. Among tens of thousands of clones listed, 70% to 90% were seen once. J was trimmed by 8 bases and V by 4 bases; bases with no gene match: 9. CDR1 and CDR2 (germline): MNHNY, SVGAGI (reference sequence). The CDR3 spans 16 residues. As regards this clone: Antigen specificity is unknown.

The sequencing used peripheral blood, collected 28 days after the second dose of the MenACWY control vaccine. The V call is TRBV6-6, the J call TRBJ1-5, with 12 bases matching TRBD1. This TCR came from an adult who received the MenACWY meningococcal vaccine as a control. This CDR3 reads CASSLGTGGAGKPQHF. DNA for the CDR3: TGTGCCAGCAGTTTGGGGACAGGGGGCGCCGGGAAGCCCCAGCATTTT.